This T cell receptor beta chain was identified during a study of response to subunit inactivated influenza vaccine. Broader study findings: There was a suggestion from the authors that each seasonal influenza vaccination recruits few new T cells.

MiXCR, run by TCRdb on the RT-PCR reads, gives a single entry per CDR3 protein. The sample has some 500,000 distinct CDR3 sequences; 10% to 15% are singletons. This CDR3 region has 19 residues. The germline V gene encodes CDR1 SGHAT and CDR2 FQNNGV. The ends lost 4 bases at V and 5 bases at J; junction bases unmatched: 16. This clonotype has a handful of counts. The antigen is unknown. This specimen was PBMCs from blood, taken more than 35 days after vaccination. This chain uses TRBV11-2 with TRBJ2-7; 14 bases are a match to TRBD2. This clonotype was sampled from a man aged 50 or older who received an inactivated influenza vaccine. The CDR3 DNA is TGTGCCAGCAGCTATCTTATGGCCCCTGGACTAGCGGGAGGTAACGAGCAGTACTTC. Protein sequence: CASSYLMAPGLAGGNEQYF.